The source of this T cell receptor beta chain is a study of T cell repertoires in cytomegalovirus infection. The wider study: CMV infection and matching HLA type were both indicated by public TCR beta signatures. Study outcomes and limitations: Summed frequency of public TCR beta families distinguished CMV carriers with the relevant HLA. What dominated the ex vivo response were HLA-C-restricted CMV-specific TCR beta clonotypes.

As to this clonotype: What it recognizes is unknown.

Trimming removed 1 base from V and 10 bases from J, with 13 bases in between. Looked up from germline, CDR1 is KGHDR and CDR2 is SFDVKD. The CDR3 has 14 amino acids. Each CDR3 protein gets one entry after TCRdb re-called the reads with MiXCR. Here the sample spans around 450,000 distinct CDR3 sequences, 25% to 40% being singletons. The V gene is TRBV24-1, the J gene TRBJ2-1; perhaps TRBD1 as D (5 bases). Input material: PBMCs. The receptor comes from a human donor in good health (CMV status not recorded). Some clones in this sample may be carry-over from other donors' samples. The CDR3 DNA is TGTGCCACCAGTGATTTCGGTAGGGGTCCCGAGCAGTTCTTC. As protein: CATSDFGRGPEQFF.